This TCR beta chain appears in the sequencing data of a study of blood T cell repertoires in COVID-19. Study information: T cells, B-cell-depleted T cells, or PBMCs supplied cDNA or gDNA.

V dropped 2 bases and J dropped 4 bases, with 9 bases sitting between them. CDR1 MNHNS and CDR2 SASEGT come from the germline V gene. This CDR3 contains 14 residues. Clones were read by immunoSEQ multiplex PCR, and TCRdb kept only the in-frame ones, dropping some. The sample has 200,000 to 250,000 clones; 82% are singletons. This clonotype originated in a woman between 65 and 79 years old with COVID-19, enrolled during active disease. The chain employs TRBV6-1 and TRBJ1-5; D remains ambiguous. Sequenced material: peripheral blood. CDR3 protein: CASSESRQNQPQHF. DNA of the CDR3: TGTGCCAGCAGTGAATCGCGGCAAAATCAGCCCCAGCATTTT.